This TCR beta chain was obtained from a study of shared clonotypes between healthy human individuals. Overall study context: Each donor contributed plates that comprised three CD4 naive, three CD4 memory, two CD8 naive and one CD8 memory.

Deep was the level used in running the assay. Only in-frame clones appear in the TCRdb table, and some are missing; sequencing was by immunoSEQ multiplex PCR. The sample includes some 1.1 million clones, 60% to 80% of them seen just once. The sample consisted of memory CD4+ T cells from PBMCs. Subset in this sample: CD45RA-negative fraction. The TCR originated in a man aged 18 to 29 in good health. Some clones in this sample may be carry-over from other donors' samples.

The CDR3 DNA reads as TGTGCCAGCAGCTCCCAGAGGGGGGGGACAGATACGCAGTATTTT. Translated, it gives CASSSQRGGTDTQYF. V usage is TRBV7-2 and J usage is TRBJ2-3; perhaps TRBD2 as D (7 bases). Germline V gene lookup returns CDR1 SGHTA and CDR2 FQGNSA. Between the trimmed V and J ends, which lost 4 bases and 3 bases, there was a span of 14 bases. The CDR3 runs to 15 residues.